These T cell receptor beta chains were read from a single sample in a study of cytomegalovirus exposure and HLA in healthy donors. Assay used: immunoSEQ multiplex PCR; TCRdb lists only in-frame clones, some missing. The sample table sets out more than 200,000 clones. What was sequenced was PBMCs. These receptors were collected from a woman aged 25 to 39 in good health and CMV-seropositive. Each CDR3 is given with its conserved first and last residue. A D gene is named only where the DNA matches it firmly.

v_call	j_call	d_call	cdr3_nt	cdr3_aa
TRBV7-2	TRBJ1-1	NA	TGTGCCAGCAGCTTAGCTAGCCAGAACACTGAAGCTTTCTTT	CASSLASQNTEAFF
TRBV25-1	TRBJ1-2	NA	TGTGCCAGCAGTGCAGGGGAGAGCTATGGCTACACCTTC	CASSAGESYGYTF
TRBV10-3	TRBJ2-3	TRBD2	TGTGCCATCAGAGGGACTAGCGGGGTAACAGATACGCAGTATTTT	CAIRGTSGVTDTQYF
TRBV7-8	TRBJ1-2	NA	TGTGCCAGCAGCCCCGAGGTTAGAGTCTATGGCTACACCTTC	CASSPEVRVYGYTF
TRBV28	TRBJ2-7	TRBD1	TGTGCCAGCAGTGTACAGGGGTCTCGGGACGAGCAGTACTTC	CASSVQGSRDEQYF
TRBV27	TRBJ2-7	NA	TGTGCCAGCTCACTTTGGGCCGGTGACGAGCAGTACTTC	CASSLWAGDEQYF
TRBV11-3	TRBJ2-1	NA	TGTGCCAGCAGCTTAGGCTTCGGCGGGCATGAGCAGTTCTTC	CASSLGFGGHEQFF
TRBV7-9	TRBJ1-4	NA	TGTGCCAGCAGCTGGGGCCATAATGAAAAACTGTTTTTT	CASSWGHNEKLFF
TRBV11-2	TRBJ2-5	NA	TGTGCCAGCAGAGTGAGTCGTGAGACCCAGTACTTC	CASRVSRETQYF
TRBV27	TRBJ2-7	NA	TGTGCCAGCAGGACCAGGGCCGAGCAGTACTTC	CASRTRAEQYF
TRBV18	TRBJ1-1	TRBD1	TGTGCCAGCTCACCACGGGGACAGGGAGGTTCTGAAGCTTTCTTT	CASSPRGQGGSEAFF
TRBV5-1	TRBJ1-2	TRBD1	TGCGCCAGCAGCCCTATGGACAGGGTCGGTTTCTATGGCTACACCTTC	CASSPMDRVGFYGYTF
TRBV19	TRBJ1-2	TRBD1	TGTGCCAGTAGTGCACACCACTCAGGGGGCGAACTTAACTATGGCTACACCTTC	CASSAHHSGGELNYGYTF
TRBV4-3	TRBJ2-1	NA	TGCGCCAGCAGCCAAGATCGTGGGGGGTTAGCGAATGAGCAGTTCTTC	CASSQDRGGLANEQFF